This is a list of T cell receptor beta chains from one sample in a study of tumor-infiltrating lymphocytes in primary liver carcinoma. TCRdb re-analysed the multiplex PCR reads in MiXCR, keeping a single row per CDR3 protein. The repertoire holds 300,000 to 350,000 distinct CDR3 sequences, with less than 65% as singletons. The sequencing sample was made of peripheral blood. These receptors were taken from a man between 35 and 55 years old with primary liver carcinoma and hepatitis B virus infection. Both conserved end residues are part of each CDR3. Fields, in order: J gene, V gene, CDR3 length, clone size, D gene, CDR3 protein, CDR3 DNA. D genes are given only for firm matches. A clone size is listed for some rows: how often the clone was seen (once, few, many), or a class if it is expanded.

J: TRBJ2-3
V: TRBV5-6
length: 14
size: .
D: TRBD1
CDR3: CASSLDRGRDSQYF
DNA: TGTGCCAGCAGCCTAGACAGGGGTAGGGATTCGCAGTATTTT

J: TRBJ2-7
V: TRBV29-1
length: 13
size: many
D: TRBD1
CDR3: CSASDRGSYEQYF
DNA: TGCAGCGCCTCGGACAGGGGCTCCTACGAGCAGTACTTC

J: TRBJ2-3
V: TRBV4-1
length: 11
size: .
D: .
CDR3: CASSQGGTQYF
DNA: TGCGCCAGCAGCCAAGGGGGTACGCAATATTTT

J: TRBJ2-7
V: TRBV11-2
length: 16
size: .
D: .
CDR3: CASSFSASVSSYEQHF
DNA: TGTGCCAGCAGCTTCAGTGCTAGCGTCAGCTCCTACGAGCAGCACTTC

J: TRBJ1-1
V: TRBV20-1
length: 14
size: .
D: .
CDR3: CSARDSRLNTEAFF
DNA: TGCAGTGCTAGAGATTCCCGGTTGAACACTGAAGCTTTCTTT

J: TRBJ1-2
V: TRBV28
length: 12
size: few
D: .
CDR3: CASSLSAYGYTF
DNA: TGTGCCAGCAGTTTATCGGCGTATGGCTACACCTTC

J: TRBJ2-5
V: TRBV12-3/TRBV12-4
length: 14
size: many
D: .
CDR3: CASSTQTNQETQYF
DNA: TGTGCCAGCAGTACACAGACAAACCAAGAGACCCAGTACTTC

J: TRBJ2-7
V: TRBV6-4
length: 13
size: few
D: .
CDR3: CASSKEVGYEQYF
DNA: TGTGCCAGCAGTAAGGAGGTAGGCTACGAGCAGTACTTC

J: TRBJ1-6
V: TRBV14
length: 13
size: .
D: .
CDR3: CASSQTLGAPLHF
DNA: TGTGCCAGCAGCCAAACTCTCGGGGCACCCCTCCACTTT

J: TRBJ1-1
V: TRBV29-1
length: 12
size: .
D: .
CDR3: CSVDWRDTEAFF
DNA: TGCAGCGTTGATTGGAGGGACACTGAAGCCTTCTTT

J: TRBJ2-1
V: TRBV11-2
length: 12
size: many
D: .
CDR3: CASTLSGNEQFF
DNA: TGTGCCAGCACATTATCAGGGAATGAGCAGTTCTTC

J: TRBJ2-3
V: TRBV6-5
length: 15
size: .
D: TRBD2
CDR3: CASSQGLAGADTPYF
DNA: TGTGCCAGCAGTCAAGGACTAGCGGGAGCAGATACGCCGTATTTT

J: TRBJ2-1
V: TRBV10-1
length: 14
size: few
D: TRBD2
CDR3: CASSDPGGRDEQFF
DNA: TGCGCCAGCAGTGACCCGGGAGGGAGGGATGAGCAGTTCTTC

J: TRBJ2-7
V: TRBV5-4
length: 15
size: .
D: .
CDR3: CASSLESSRNYQQYF
DNA: TGTGCCAGCAGCTTGGAGTCGTCGAGAAACTACCAGCAGTACTTC

J: TRBJ1-2
V: TRBV11-2
length: 17
size: .
D: TRBD1
CDR3: CASNSRRPGQGTDGYAF
DNA: TGTGCCAGCAACTCCAGACGTCCGGGACAGGGGACGGATGGCTACGCCTTC

J: TRBJ2-7
V: TRBV7-9
length: 16
size: .
D: .
CDR3: CASSALEGGIIYEQYF
DNA: TGTGCCAGCAGCGCTTTAGAGGGGGGGATTATCTACGAGCAGTACTTC

J: TRBJ2-2
V: TRBV5-1
length: 15
size: .
D: .
CDR3: CASSVGRGFTGELFF
DNA: TGCGCCAGCAGCGTGGGCAGGGGATTCACCGGGGAGCTGTTTTTT

J: TRBJ2-1
V: TRBV11-2
length: 16
size: .
D: TRBD2
CDR3: CASSSAPGLAGKELFF
DNA: TGTGCCAGCAGCTCCGCCCCCGGACTAGCAGGAAAGGAGCTGTTCTTC

J: TRBJ1-2
V: TRBV10-3
length: 16
size: .
D: TRBD1
CDR3: CAIRSGTGGTNYGYTF
DNA: TGTGCCATCAGGTCCGGGACAGGGGGCACGAACTATGGCTACACCTTC

J: TRBJ1-4
V: TRBV5-4
length: 14
size: .
D: .
CDR3: CASSRTVRNEKLFF
DNA: TGTGCCAGCAGTCGGACAGTGAGGAATGAAAAACTGTTTTTT

J: TRBJ2-7
V: TRBV10-3
length: 14
size: few
D: TRBD2
CDR3: CAIGRLAGESEQYF
DNA: TGTGCCATCGGCCGACTAGCGGGAGAATCCGAGCAGTACTTC

J: TRBJ2-5
V: TRBV11-2
length: 13
size: .
D: TRBD2
CDR3: CVSSHGLGETQYF
DNA: TGTGTCAGCAGCCACGGACTAGGAGAGACCCAGTACTTC

J: TRBJ2-7
V: TRBV5-1
length: 13
size: few
D: .
CDR3: CASSRDGAYEQYF
DNA: TGCGCCAGCAGTAGGGACGGAGCCTACGAGCAGTACTTC

J: TRBJ2-2
V: TRBV28
length: 15
size: .
D: TRBD2
CDR3: CASKPGLARTGELFF
DNA: TGTGCCAGCAAACCGGGACTAGCTAGAACCGGGGAGCTGTTTTTT